The 17 T cell receptor beta chains in this list originate from one sample, sequenced in a study of human thymus T cells. TCRdb keeps only in-frame clones here, not all; method: immunoSEQ multiplex PCR. Seen here are around 130,000 clones, about 94% observed once, and the top ten hold around 0.025%. The source of the thymus tissue was resections taken during corrective heart surgery. The sequenced material came from thymus tissue. These TCRs come from a boy less than two years old with a congenital heart defect but otherwise immunologically healthy.

The chain has TRBV15 and TRBJ1-2, with D hard to call. There are 13 residues in the CDR3. Germline values: CDR1 LNHNV, CDR2 YYDKDF (reference sequence). Trimming took off 8 bases at V and 8 bases at J, with 18 bases between the two ends. CDR3 nucleotides: TGTGCCACCTGCAAAAGGGTATTAGGCGGCTACACCTTC. Translated, it gives CATCKRVLGGYTF. Full variable domain (remainder filled in from reference TRBV15 and TRBJ1-2): DAMVIQNPRYQVTQFGKPVTLSCSQTLNHNVMYWYQQKSSQAPKLLFHYYDKDFNNEADTPDNFQSRRPNTSFCFLDIRSPGLGDTAMYLCATCKRVLGGYTFGSGTRLTVV.

The rearrangement links TRBV28 to TRBJ2-7; no clear D gene. The V and J ends lost 2 bases and 4 bases respectively, with 9 bases between them. The CDR3 runs to 13 residues. Germline V gene lookup returns CDR1 MDHEN and CDR2 SYDVKM. This CDR3 is CASSLQSYYEQYF. In DNA, the CDR3 is TGTGCCAGCAGTTTACAATCCTATTACGAGCAGTACTTC.

This clone appeared once. The V call is TRBV4-3, the J call TRBJ1-2; no reliable D call. Germline V gene sequence: CDR1 LGHNA, CDR2 YSLEER. V was trimmed by 6 bases and J by 3 bases, leaving 11 bases between them. The CDR3 is 13 amino acids. Here the CDR3 reads CASSRYTDYGYTF. The CDR3 DNA is TGCGCCAGCAGTAGGTACACTGACTATGGCTACACCTTC.

J is TRBJ1-3 and V is TRBV30; no firm D call. V was clipped by 0 bases and J by 4 bases, with 13 bases between them. CDR3 length: 15 amino acids. Germline-derived CDR1 and CDR2 are GTSNPN and SVGIG (reference sequence). The CDR3 here is CAWSVPYRTGNTIYF. CDR3 nucleotides: TGTGCCTGGAGTGTACCCTACCGAACGGGAAACACCATATATTTT.

The V gene is TRBV4-1, the J gene TRBJ2-2; TRBD1 matches 7 bases. In germline, CDR1 is MGHRA, CDR2 YSYEKL. The CDR3 spans 17 residues. The J segment lost 0 bases and the V segment lost 4 bases, leaving 8 bases of the junction unmatched. CDR3 loop: CASSPEGQGANTGELFF. The CDR3 DNA is TGCGCCAGCAGCCCCGAGGGGCAGGGGGCGAACACCGGGGAGCTGTTTTTT.

The rearrangement uses TRBV18 and TRBJ1-2, with TRBD1 matching over 8 bases. CDR3 length equals 15 residues. Germline CDR1 KGHSH, CDR2 LQKENI. V dropped 0 bases and J dropped 8; count of bases not matched to a gene: 8. The CDR3 loop reads CASSPPQGAEDGYTF. As DNA, the CDR3 is TGTGCCAGCTCACCACCCCAGGGGGCGGAAGACGGCTACACCTTC. The whole variable domain, remainder taken from reference TRBV18 and TRBJ1-2, is NAGVMQNPRHLVRRRGQEARLRCSPMKGHSHVYWYRQLPEEGLKFMVYLQKENIIDESGMPKERFSAEFPKEGPSILRIQQVVRGDSAAYFCASSPPQGAEDGYTFGSGTRLTVV.

This clone was detected only a few times. The CDR3 reads CASSQDNRRVYNSPLHF. Here the CDR3 DNA reads TGCGCCAGCAGCCAAGATAATCGGAGGGTGTATAATTCACCCCTCCACTTT. V and J are TRBV4-1 and TRBJ1-6; unclear D gene. This CDR3 has 17 residues. Trimming pared 0 bases from V and 4 bases from J, leaving 13 bases between. Germline loops: CDR1 MGHRA, CDR2 YSYEKL.

This chain uses TRBV5-6 with TRBJ2-1, with D uncertain. Deletions cut 2 bases from V and 2 bases from J, with 11 bases between. The CDR3 runs to 15 residues. The V gene's germline CDR1 is SGHDT and CDR2 YYEEEE. In DNA form, the CDR3 reads TGTGCCAGCAGCTTTAGTCCTTTGGCCTACAATGAGCAGTTCTTC. This translates into CASSFSPLAYNEQFF.

V and J are TRBV9 and TRBJ2-2; D is possibly TRBD1 or TRBD2 (5 bases each). From germline, CDR1 is SGDLS and CDR2 YYNGEE. V was clipped by 3 bases and J by 5 bases, with 17 bases between them. The CDR3 runs 16 residues. The CDR3 loop reads CASSAEGKSGTGELFF. DNA for the CDR3: TGTGCCAGCAGCGCCGAGGGGAAATCGGGTACCGGGGAGCTGTTTTTT.

V is TRBV13 and J is TRBJ1-1, with 8 positions matching TRBD1. Germline trimming cut 3 bases from V and 6 bases from J; bases unmatched to any gene: 9. The CDR3 is made up of 15 amino acids. CDR1 is PRHDT and CDR2 is FYEKMQ in the germline V gene (reference sequence). The CDR3 DNA follows: TGTGCCAGCAGCTTCGATCAGGGGGCGGGGGCTGAAGCTTTCTTT. As protein: CASSFDQGAGAEAFF. The full variable domain, completed using reference TRBV13 and TRBJ1-1, is AAGVIQSPRHLIKEKRETATLKCYPIPRHDTVYWYQQGPGQDPQFLISFYEKMQSDKGSIPDRFSAQQFSDYHSELNMSSLELGDSALYFCASSFDQGAGAEAFFGQGTRLTVV.

The rearrangement uses TRBV5-8 and TRBJ2-6; 9 bases map to TRBD1. The CDR3 loop spans 13 amino acids. The V segment lost 0 bases and the J segment 11 bases; nucleotides outside the gene matches: 0. Germline V gene lookup returns CDR1 SGHTS and CDR2 YDEGEE. This CDR3 reads CASSLGDRDVLTF. For the CDR3, the DNA is TGTGCCAGCAGCTTGGGGGACAGGGACGTCCTGACTTTC.

This chain joins TRBV4-3 and TRBJ1-2; a weak D match, TRBD1 (6 bases). CDR1 and CDR2 from the germline V gene are LGHNA and YSLEER. The CDR3 runs to 16 residues. The V and J ends lost 0 bases and 4 bases respectively, with 15 bases between them. The CDR3 region has the DNA TGCGCCAGCAGCCAAGATCGGGGGGGGGCGATCTATGGCTACACCTTC. Encoded protein: CASSQDRGGAIYGYTF.

This clone was detected once. The rearrangement links TRBV6-1 to TRBJ2-5; possible D gene TRBD2, 5 bases. CDR1 is MNHNS and CDR2 is SASEGT in the germline V gene. This CDR3 is built from 12 residues. The V and J ends lost 7 bases and 5 bases respectively, with 11 bases between them. CDR3 nucleotides: TGTGCCAGCATCCTCCGCGGGGAGACCCAGTACTTC. Protein sequence: CASILRGETQYF.

This chain joins TRBV9 and TRBJ2-7; D is unresolved. The CDR3 consists of 16 residues. Trimming removed 4 bases from V and 0 bases from J, with 17 bases in between. The germline V gene has CDR1 SGDLS and CDR2 YYNGEE. CDR3 amino acids: CASSRTGTLRSYEQYF. As DNA, the CDR3 is TGTGCCAGCAGCCGCACGGGCACCCTTCGCTCCTACGAGCAGTACTTC.

The V gene is TRBV4-3, the J gene TRBJ1-3; TRBD1 is a possible D gene (5 bases). V was pared by 0 bases and J by 1 base, with 22 bases between. Per germline, CDR1 LGHNA and CDR2 YSLEER. The CDR3 contains 20 residues. The CDR3 DNA reads as TGCGCCAGCAGCCAAGATGCCCAACGCCGGGGGGTAGGATCTGGAAACACCATATATTTT. It yields the protein CASSQDAQRRGVGSGNTIYF.

This rearrangement joins TRBV5-4 to TRBJ1-6; perhaps TRBD1 as D (5 bases). CDR3 size: 13 residues. Looked up from germline, CDR1 is SGHNT and CDR2 is YYREEE (reference sequence). Deletions cut 4 bases from V and 7 bases from J, with 9 bases between. The DNA for the CDR3 is TGTGCCAGCAGCGGGGGACCCAATTCACCCCTCCACTTT. Its protein product is CASSGGPNSPLHF.

The chain couples TRBV19 to TRBJ1-5, with D tentatively TRBD1 (6 bases). Trimming removed 6 bases from V and 0 bases from J, with 18 bases in between. Germline assignment: CDR1 LNHDA and CDR2 SQIVND (reference sequence). The CDR3 extends over 17 amino acids. The CDR3 reads CASRVGHNYYSNQPQHF. For the CDR3, the DNA is TGTGCCAGTAGGGTGGGACACAATTATTATAGCAATCAGCCCCAGCATTTT. The entire variable domain, with the rest obtained from reference TRBV19 and TRBJ1-5, is as follows: DGGITQSPKYLFRKEGQNVTLSCEQNLNHDAMYWYRQDPGQGLRLIYYSQIVNDFQKGDIAEGYSVSREKKESFPLTVTSAQKNPTAFYLCASRVGHNYYSNQPQHFGDGTRLSIL.